A single sample is the source of the 11 T cell receptor beta chains below, sequenced in a study of T cells after yellow fever vaccination. MiXCR was run by TCRdb on the 5' RACE reads, yielding one entry per CDR3 protein. The sample gives approximately 330,000 distinct CDR3 sequences, over 3.5% of which show up once; approximately 23% is in the top ten. Sequenced material: PBMCs, taken 5 days after the yellow fever booster vaccination. These TCRs come from a young man who received the YFV17D yellow fever vaccine.

This clonotype was seen a few times. The chain employs TRBV5-5 and TRBJ2-1; D unresolved. Germline V CDR1 and CDR2: SGHKS, YYEKEE (reference sequence). The CDR3 has 13 amino acids. V lost 5 bases to trimming and J lost 6 bases, with 12 bases between them. In DNA, the CDR3 is TGTGCCAGCAGAAATCTGGGCAGCAATGAGCAGTTCTTC. This sequence encodes CASRNLGSNEQFF. The variable domain in full, completed from reference TRBV5-5 and TRBJ2-1, reads DAGVTQSPTHLIKTRGQQVTLRCSPISGHKSVSWYQQVLGQGPQFIFQYYEKEERGRGNFPDRFSARQFPNYSSELNVNALLLGDSALYLCASRNLGSNEQFFGPGTRLTVL.

The J gene is TRBJ2-5, the V gene TRBV6-2 or TRBV6-3; D is perhaps TRBD1 or TRBD2 (5 bases each). The CDR3 consists of 14 residues. Trimming took 5 bases from V and 5 from J, leaving 15 bases between them. CDR1 is MNHEY, CDR2 SVGEGT, per germline. CDR3 sequence: CASSRDPGTETQYF. In DNA form, the CDR3 reads TGTGCCAGCAGTCGGGACCCAGGGACGGAGACCCAGTACTTC.

In this sample, this clonotype turned up a few times. The chain uses TRBV7-9 and TRBJ1-1, with 9 bases that match TRBD1. V was clipped by 1 base and J by 4 bases; unmatched bases: 4. The CDR3 consists of 15 residues. Per germline, CDR1 SEHNR and CDR2 FQNEAQ (reference sequence). CDR3 residues: CASSLGDRGGTEAFF. For the CDR3, the DNA is TGTGCCAGCAGCTTAGGCGACAGGGGGGGCACTGAAGCTTTCTTT.

V usage is TRBV7-8 and J usage is TRBJ2-7; 9 bases match TRBD1. Germline lookup yields CDR1 SGHVS and CDR2 FQNEAQ. CDR3 length: 16 residues. The V gene end was trimmed by 2 bases and the J gene end by 7 bases; junction bases not matched to a gene: 12. The CDR3 protein is CASSLRRGTGYAEQYF. The CDR3, as DNA: TGTGCCAGCAGCTTAAGACGAGGGACAGGGTACGCGGAGCAGTACTTC.

This clonotype was observed a few times. The chain couples TRBV7-3 to TRBJ2-1, with 7 bases fitting TRBD1. Germline V lookup: CDR1 SGHTA, CDR2 FQGTGA. Trimming at V came to 5 bases and at J to 7 bases, leaving 5 bases not matched to a gene. The CDR3 runs 13 residues. The CDR3 protein is CASSHYRGNEQFF. The CDR3 DNA reads as TGTGCCAGCAGCCACTACAGGGGTAATGAGCAGTTCTTC.

The chain uses TRBV4-1 and TRBJ1-4; D may be TRBD1 (5 bases). Trimming removed 0 bases at V and 6 bases at J, with 14 bases between. The CDR3 runs to 16 residues. In germline, CDR1 is MGHRA, CDR2 YSYEKL. For the CDR3, the DNA is TGCGCCAGCAGCCAAGACATCACAGGCTTCGATGAAAAACTGTTTTTT. Encoded protein: CASSQDITGFDEKLFF.

This clonotype has a handful of counts. The chain links TRBV6-6 to TRBJ2-7, with a possible D match to TRBD1 (5 bases). CDR3 size: 14 residues. Germline V CDR1 and CDR2: MNHNY, SVGAGI (reference sequence). The germline V and J ends were trimmed by 5 bases and 1 base, with 12 bases remaining between them. CDR3 bases: TGTGCCAGCAGTCCCTCGACAGTTTCCTACGAGCAGTACGTC. The encoded protein is CASSPSTVSYEQYV.

The genes are TRBV12-3 or TRBV12-4 and TRBJ2-3; no definite D call. Trimming removed 6 bases from V and 7 bases from J, with 8 bases in between. There are 11 residues in the CDR3. DNA for the CDR3: TGTGCCAGCAGCCGCCGGTATACGCAGTATTTT. It is translated as CASSRRYTQYF.

V usage is TRBV5-6 and J usage is TRBJ2-1; 8 bases align to TRBD2. The CDR3 runs 15 residues. CDR1 and CDR2 (germline): SGHDT, YYEEEE. After removal of 4 bases from V and 7 bases from J, the junction contained 10 bases not matched to a gene. CDR3 residues: CASSESGGNGNEQFF. The CDR3 DNA follows: TGTGCCAGCAGCGAGAGCGGGGGCAATGGGAATGAGCAGTTCTTC.

This clonotype was seen more than once but under ten times. V gene TRBV3-1 combines with J gene TRBJ2-1; 7 positions match TRBD2. The CDR3 consists of 21 residues. The trim removed 4 bases at V and 4 bases at J, leaving 25 bases unmatched. Germline assignment: CDR1 LGHDT and CDR2 YNNKEL (reference sequence). The chain's CDR3 is CASSPRPSPTPPRGDYNEQFF. The CDR3 DNA is TGTGCCAGCAGCCCTCGTCCTTCCCCAACTCCCCCCCGGGGGGATTACAATGAGCAGTTCTTC.

This clonotype was recorded a few times. The CDR3 DNA follows: TGCAGTGCTAGACCGAGAGGACCCCGCTACGAGCAGTACGTC. Its translation: CSARPRGPRYEQYV. The chain employs TRBV20-1 and TRBJ2-7, with D hard to call. V lost 2 bases and J lost 3, with 14 bases in between. The CDR3 loop spans 14 amino acids. Germline V gene data show CDR1 as DFQATT and CDR2 as SNEGSKA (reference sequence).